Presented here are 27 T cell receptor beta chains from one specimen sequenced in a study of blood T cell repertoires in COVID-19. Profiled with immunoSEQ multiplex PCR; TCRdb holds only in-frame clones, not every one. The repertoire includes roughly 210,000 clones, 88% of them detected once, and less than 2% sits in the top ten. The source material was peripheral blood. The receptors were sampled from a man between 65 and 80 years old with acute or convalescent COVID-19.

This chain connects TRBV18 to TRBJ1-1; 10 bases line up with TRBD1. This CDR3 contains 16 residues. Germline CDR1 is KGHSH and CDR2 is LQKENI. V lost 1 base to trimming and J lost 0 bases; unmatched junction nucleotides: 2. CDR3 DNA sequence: TGTGCCAGCTCACCACAGGGGACAGGGGTGAACACTGAAGCTTTCTTT. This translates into CASSPQGTGVNTEAFF. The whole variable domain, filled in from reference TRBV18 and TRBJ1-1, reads NAGVMQNPRHLVRRRGQEARLRCSPMKGHSHVYWYRQLPEEGLKFMVYLQKENIIDESGMPKERFSAEFPKEGPSILRIQQVVRGDSAAYFCASSPQGTGVNTEAFFGQGTRLTVV.

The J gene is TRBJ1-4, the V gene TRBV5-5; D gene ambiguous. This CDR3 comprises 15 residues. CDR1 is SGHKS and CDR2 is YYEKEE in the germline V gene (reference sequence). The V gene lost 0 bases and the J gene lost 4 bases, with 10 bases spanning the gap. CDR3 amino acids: CASSLDGKDNEKLFF. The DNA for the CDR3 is TGTGCCAGCAGCTTGGACGGGAAGGATAATGAAAAACTGTTTTTT.

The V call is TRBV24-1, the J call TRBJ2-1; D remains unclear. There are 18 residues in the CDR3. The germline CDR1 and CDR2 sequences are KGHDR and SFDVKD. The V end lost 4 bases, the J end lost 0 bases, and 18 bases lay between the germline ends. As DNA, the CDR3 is TGTGCCACCAGTGACCCCACAACTGAGGTGAGCTCCTACAATGAGCAGTTCTTC. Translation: CATSDPTTEVSSYNEQFF.

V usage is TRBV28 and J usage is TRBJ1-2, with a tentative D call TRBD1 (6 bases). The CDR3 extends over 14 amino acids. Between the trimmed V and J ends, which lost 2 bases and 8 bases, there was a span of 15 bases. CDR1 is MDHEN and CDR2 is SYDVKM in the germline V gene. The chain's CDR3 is CASSLPSTGSGYTF. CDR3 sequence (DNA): TGTGCCAGCAGTTTACCGTCTACAGGGAGCGGCTACACCTTC.

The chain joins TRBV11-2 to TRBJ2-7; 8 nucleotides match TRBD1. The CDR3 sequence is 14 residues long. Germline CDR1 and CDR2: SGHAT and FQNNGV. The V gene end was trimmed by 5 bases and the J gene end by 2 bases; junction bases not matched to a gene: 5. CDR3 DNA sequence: TGTGCCAGCAGCCTACGGGACAGGACCTACGAGCAGTACTTC. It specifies CASSLRDRTYEQYF.

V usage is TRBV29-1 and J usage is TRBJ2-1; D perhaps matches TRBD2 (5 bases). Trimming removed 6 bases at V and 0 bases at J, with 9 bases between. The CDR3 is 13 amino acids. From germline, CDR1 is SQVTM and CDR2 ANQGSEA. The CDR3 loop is CSVQTTSYNEQFF. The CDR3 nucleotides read TGCAGCGTGCAGACTACCTCCTACAATGAGCAGTTCTTC.

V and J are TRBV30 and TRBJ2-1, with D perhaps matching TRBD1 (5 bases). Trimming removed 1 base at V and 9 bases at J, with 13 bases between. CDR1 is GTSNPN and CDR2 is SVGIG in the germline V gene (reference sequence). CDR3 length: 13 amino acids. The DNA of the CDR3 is TGTGCCTGGAGTGGAATAGGGGTTGGTGAGCAGTTCTTC. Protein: CAWSGIGVGEQFF.

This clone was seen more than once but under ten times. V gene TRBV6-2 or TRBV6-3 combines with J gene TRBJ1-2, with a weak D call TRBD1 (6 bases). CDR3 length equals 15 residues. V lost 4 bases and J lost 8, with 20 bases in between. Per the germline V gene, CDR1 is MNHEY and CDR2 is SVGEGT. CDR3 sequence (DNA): TGTGCCAGCAGTTCACCCTTGGTTCGACAGGAGGGCTACACCTTC. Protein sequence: CASSSPLVRQEGYTF.

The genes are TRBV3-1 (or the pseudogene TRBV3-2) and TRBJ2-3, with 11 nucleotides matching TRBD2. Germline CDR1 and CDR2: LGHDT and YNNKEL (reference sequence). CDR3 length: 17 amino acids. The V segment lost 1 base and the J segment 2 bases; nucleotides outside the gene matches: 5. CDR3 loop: CASSQVRTSGPTDTQYF. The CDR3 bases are TGTGCCAGCAGCCAAGTCCGGACTAGCGGGCCCACAGATACGCAGTATTTT.

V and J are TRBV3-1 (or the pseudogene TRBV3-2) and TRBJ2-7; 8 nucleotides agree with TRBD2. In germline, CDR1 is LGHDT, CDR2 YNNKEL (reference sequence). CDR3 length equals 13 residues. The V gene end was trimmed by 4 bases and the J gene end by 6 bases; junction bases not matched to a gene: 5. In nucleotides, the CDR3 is TGTGCCAGCAGCCCTCGGGCGGGAGGCGAGCAGTACTTC. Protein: CASSPRAGGEQYF.

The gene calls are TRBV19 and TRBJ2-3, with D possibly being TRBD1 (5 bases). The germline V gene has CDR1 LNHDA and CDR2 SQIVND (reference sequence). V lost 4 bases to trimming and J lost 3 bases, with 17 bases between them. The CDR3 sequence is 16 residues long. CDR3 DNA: TGTGCCAGTAGTACTGGGTTGGGGCAGGGAACAGATACGCAGTATTTT. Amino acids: CASSTGLGQGTDTQYF.

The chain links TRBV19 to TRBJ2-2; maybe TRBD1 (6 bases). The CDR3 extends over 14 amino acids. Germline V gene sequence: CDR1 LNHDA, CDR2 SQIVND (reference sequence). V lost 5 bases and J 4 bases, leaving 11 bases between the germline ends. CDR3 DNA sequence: TGTGCCAGTAGTGCCACAGGGACCACCGGGGAGCTGTTTTTT. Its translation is CASSATGTTGELFF.

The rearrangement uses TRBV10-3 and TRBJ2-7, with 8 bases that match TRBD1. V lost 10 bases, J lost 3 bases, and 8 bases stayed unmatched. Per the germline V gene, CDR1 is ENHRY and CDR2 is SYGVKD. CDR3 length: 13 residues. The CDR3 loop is CATRQGQGYEQYF. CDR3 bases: TGTGCCACCAGACAGGGGCAGGGCTACGAGCAGTACTTC.

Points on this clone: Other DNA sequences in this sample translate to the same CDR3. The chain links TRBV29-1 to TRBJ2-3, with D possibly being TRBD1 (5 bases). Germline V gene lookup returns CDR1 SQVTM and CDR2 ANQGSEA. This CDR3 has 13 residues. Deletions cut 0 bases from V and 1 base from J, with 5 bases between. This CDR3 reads CSVEEGGTDTQYF. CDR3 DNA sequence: TGCAGCGTTGAAGAAGGGGGCACAGATACGCAGTATTTT.

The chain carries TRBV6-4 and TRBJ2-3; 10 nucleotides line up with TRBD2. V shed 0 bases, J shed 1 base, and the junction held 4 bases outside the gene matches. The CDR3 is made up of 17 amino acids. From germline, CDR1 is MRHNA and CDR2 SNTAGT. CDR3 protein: CASSDSSSGSGTDTQYF. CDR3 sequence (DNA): TGTGCCAGCAGTGACTCGTCTAGCGGGAGTGGCACAGATACGCAGTATTTT.

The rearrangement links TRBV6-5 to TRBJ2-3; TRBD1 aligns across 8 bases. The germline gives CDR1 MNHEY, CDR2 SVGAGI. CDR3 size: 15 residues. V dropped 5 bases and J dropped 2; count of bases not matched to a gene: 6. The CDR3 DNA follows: TGTGCCAGCAGTAAAACAGGGGGAGACACAGATACGCAGTATTTT. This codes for CASSKTGGDTDTQYF.

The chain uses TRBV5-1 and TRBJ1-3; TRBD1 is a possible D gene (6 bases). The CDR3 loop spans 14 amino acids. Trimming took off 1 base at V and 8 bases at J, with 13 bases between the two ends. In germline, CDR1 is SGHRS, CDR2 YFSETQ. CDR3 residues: CASSLRTGSDTIYF. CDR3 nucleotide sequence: TGCGCCAGCAGCTTGAGAACAGGGTCGGACACCATATATTTT.

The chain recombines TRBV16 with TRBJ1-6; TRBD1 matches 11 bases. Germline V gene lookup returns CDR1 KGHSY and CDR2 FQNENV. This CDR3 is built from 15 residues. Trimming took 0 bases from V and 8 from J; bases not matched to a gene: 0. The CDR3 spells CASSQSGQGDSPLHF. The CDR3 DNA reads TGTGCCAGCAGCCAATCGGGACAGGGGGATTCACCCCTCCACTTT.

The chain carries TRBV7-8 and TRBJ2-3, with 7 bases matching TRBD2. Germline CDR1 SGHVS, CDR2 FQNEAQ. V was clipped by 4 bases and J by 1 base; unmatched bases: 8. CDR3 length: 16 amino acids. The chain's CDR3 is CASSSRPGRGTDTQYF. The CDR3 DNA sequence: TGTGCCAGCAGCTCCCGGCCAGGGAGGGGCACAGATACGCAGTATTTT.

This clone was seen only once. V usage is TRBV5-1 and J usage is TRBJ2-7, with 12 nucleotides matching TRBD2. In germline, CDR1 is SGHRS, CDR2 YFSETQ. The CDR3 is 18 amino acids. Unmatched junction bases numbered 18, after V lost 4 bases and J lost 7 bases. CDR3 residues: CASSPTSGSLSALFEQYF. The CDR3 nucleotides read TGCGCCAGCAGCCCGACTAGCGGGAGCCTCTCAGCCCTATTTGAGCAGTACTTC.

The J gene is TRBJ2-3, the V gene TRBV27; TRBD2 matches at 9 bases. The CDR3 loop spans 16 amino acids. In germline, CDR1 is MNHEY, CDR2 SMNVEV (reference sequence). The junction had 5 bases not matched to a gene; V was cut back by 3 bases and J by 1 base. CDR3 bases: TGTGCCAGCAGTTTTTGGCTAGCGGGACGCACAGATACGCAGTATTTT. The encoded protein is CASSFWLAGRTDTQYF.

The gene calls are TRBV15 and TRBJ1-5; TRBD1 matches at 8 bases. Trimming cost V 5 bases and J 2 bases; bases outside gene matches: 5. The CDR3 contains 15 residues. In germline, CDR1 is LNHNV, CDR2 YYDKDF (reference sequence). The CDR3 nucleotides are TGTGCCACCAGCCTTGCAGGGGGCGGCAATCAGCCCCAGCATTTT. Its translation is CATSLAGGGNQPQHF. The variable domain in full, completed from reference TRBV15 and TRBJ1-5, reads DAMVIQNPRYQVTQFGKPVTLSCSQTLNHNVMYWYQQKSSQAPKLLFHYYDKDFNNEADTPDNFQSRRPNTSFCFLDIRSPGLGDTAMYLCATSLAGGGNQPQHFGDGTRLSIL.

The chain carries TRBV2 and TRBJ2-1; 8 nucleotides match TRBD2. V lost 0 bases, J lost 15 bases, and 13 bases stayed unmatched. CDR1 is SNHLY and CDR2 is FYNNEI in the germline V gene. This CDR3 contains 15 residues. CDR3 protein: CASSEALLVGTSSFF. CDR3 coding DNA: TGTGCCAGCAGTGAAGCGCTTCTTGTGGGGACTAGTTCGTTCTTC.

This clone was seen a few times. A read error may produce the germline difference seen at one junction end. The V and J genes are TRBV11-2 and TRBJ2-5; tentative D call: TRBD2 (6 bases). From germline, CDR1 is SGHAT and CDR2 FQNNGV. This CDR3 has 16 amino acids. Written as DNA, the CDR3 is TGTGCCAGCAGCCTAGAACACCTCCCGGGAGTAGAGACCCAGTACTTC. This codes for CASSLEHLPGVETQYF.

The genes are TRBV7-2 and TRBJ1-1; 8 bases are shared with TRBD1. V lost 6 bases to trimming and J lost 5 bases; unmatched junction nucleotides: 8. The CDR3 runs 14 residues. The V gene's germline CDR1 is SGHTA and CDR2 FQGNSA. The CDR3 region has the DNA TGTGCCAGCAGGCCCAGGGGGCGCGGAACTGAAGCTTTCTTT. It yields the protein CASRPRGRGTEAFF.

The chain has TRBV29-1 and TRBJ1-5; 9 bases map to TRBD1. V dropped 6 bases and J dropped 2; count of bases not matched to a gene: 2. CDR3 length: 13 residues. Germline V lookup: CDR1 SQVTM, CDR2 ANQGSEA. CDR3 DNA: TGCAGCGTGGGGACAGGGCGCAATCAGCCCCAGCATTTT. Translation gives CSVGTGRNQPQHF.

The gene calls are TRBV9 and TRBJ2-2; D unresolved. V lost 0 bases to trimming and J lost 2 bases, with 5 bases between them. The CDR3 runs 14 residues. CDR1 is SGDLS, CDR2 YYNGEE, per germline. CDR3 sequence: CASSVVSNTGELFF. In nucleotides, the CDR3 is TGTGCCAGCAGCGTAGTGTCTAACACCGGGGAGCTGTTTTTT.